The entry that follows covers one T cell receptor beta chain sequence. Antigen specificity is unknown. The sample is drawn from a study of T cell clonotyping in hematopoietic cell transplantation. TCRdb's copy holds only in-frame clones and misses some; the assay was immunoSEQ multiplex PCR. This table has tens of thousands of clones, over 60% appearing once. V was pared by 0 bases and J by 5 bases, with 7 bases between. The CDR3 spans 12 residues. Germline V lookup: CDR1 GTSNPN, CDR2 SVGIG (reference sequence). Time point defined: recipient sample about 28 days before transplant, after cytoreduction. Blood collection times were about day -28 and days 30, 100, 180 posttransplant. Study-wide points: Recipient TCR diversity dropped after transplant; expanded clonotypes rose from day 30 to 180. At the given depth, recipient repertoires were over 97% de novo clonotypes.

J is TRBJ2-5 and V is TRBV30; no reliable D call. This sequence was found in a woman aged 25 to 39 with chronic myeloid leukemia. Some clones in this sample may be carry-over from other donors' samples. The sample consisted of peripheral blood mononuclear cells, taken before stem cell transplant. The DNA for the CDR3 is TGTGCCTGGAGTGTTAGGTCGGAGACCCAGTACTTC. Translated: CAWSVRSETQYF.